This T cell receptor beta chain is drawn from a study of T cells after yellow fever vaccination. TCRdb reprocessed the 5' RACE reads with MiXCR, giving one entry per CDR3 protein. The table has 60,000 to 85,000 distinct CDR3 sequences, over 6.5% seen once; the top ten hold 37%. The sample holds many counts of this clonotype. The receptor was derived from a man younger than 35 who received the YFV17D yellow fever vaccine. The material was CD8+ T cells sorted from PBMCs, obtained roughly 46 days after the first yellow fever vaccination.

For the CDR3, the DNA is TGTGCCAGCAGCTTTTTAGCGGGGGGGCAGGAGCAGTTCTTC. Translating it yields CASSFLAGGQEQFF. The genes are TRBV7-3 and TRBJ2-1; the match to TRBD2 covers 11 bases. The junction had 5 bases not matched to a gene; V was cut back by 3 bases and J by 10 bases. This CDR3 comprises 14 residues. CDR1 SGHTA and CDR2 FQGTGA come from the germline V gene.